In its sample, the clone carrying this TCR beta chain was seen a few times. The sample originates from a study of CD8+ T cells in alopecia areata. Treatment denoted: oral pan-JAK inhibitor, 5-10 mg twice daily. CDR1 is SGHNT, CDR2 YYREEE, per germline (reference sequence). The CDR3 runs to 16 residues. V gave up 6 bases and J gave up 7 bases; unmatched junction bases: 14. Sequencing used cDNA as its template, made by extracting RNA and reverse transcribing it. TCRdb keeps only in-frame clones here, not all; method: immunoSEQ multiplex PCR. The table has fewer than 250,000 clones, approximately 47% seen once.

V is TRBV5-4 and J is TRBJ2-1; TRBD2 aligns across 9 bases. The TCR originated in a human donor with alopecia areata. Sample: CD4+ T cells sorted from blood, taken at roughly week 38, from a patient treated with tofacitinib. This CDR3 reads CASKSEAGGPPNEQFF. Written as DNA, the CDR3 is TGTGCCAGCAAGTCCGAAGCGGGAGGTCCCCCTAATGAGCAGTTCTTC.